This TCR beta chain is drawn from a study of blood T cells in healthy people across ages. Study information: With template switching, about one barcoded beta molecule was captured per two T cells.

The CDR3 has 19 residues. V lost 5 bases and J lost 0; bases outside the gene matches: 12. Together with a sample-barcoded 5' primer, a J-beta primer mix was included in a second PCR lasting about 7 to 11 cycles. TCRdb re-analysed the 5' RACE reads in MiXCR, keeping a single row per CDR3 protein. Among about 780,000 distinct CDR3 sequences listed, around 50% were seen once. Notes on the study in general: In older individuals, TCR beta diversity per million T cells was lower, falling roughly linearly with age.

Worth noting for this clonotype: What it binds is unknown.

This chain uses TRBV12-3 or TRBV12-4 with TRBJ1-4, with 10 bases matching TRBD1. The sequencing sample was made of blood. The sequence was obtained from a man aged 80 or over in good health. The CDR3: CASSHPWTGGGATNEKLFF. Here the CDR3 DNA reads TGTGCCAGCAGTCATCCCTGGACAGGGGGAGGGGCAACTAATGAAAAACTGTTTTTT.